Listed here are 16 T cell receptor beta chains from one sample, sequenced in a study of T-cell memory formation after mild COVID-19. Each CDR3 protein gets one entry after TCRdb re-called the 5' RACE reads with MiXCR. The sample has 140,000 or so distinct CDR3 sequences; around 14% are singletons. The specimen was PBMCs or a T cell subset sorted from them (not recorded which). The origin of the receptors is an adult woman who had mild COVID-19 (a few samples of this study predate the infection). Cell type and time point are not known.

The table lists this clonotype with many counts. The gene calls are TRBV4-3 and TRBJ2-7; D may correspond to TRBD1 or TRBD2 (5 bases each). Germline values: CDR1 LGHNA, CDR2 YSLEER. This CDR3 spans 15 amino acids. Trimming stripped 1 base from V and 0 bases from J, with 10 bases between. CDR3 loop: CASSQGPGPSYEQYF. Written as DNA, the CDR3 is TGCGCCAGCAGCCAAGGCCCGGGACCCTCCTACGAGCAGTACTTC.

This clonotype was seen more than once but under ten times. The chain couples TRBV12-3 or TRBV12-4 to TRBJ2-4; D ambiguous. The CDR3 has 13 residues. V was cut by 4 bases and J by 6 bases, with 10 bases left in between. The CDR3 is CASSSRSSNIQYF. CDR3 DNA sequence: TGTGCCAGCAGTTCCCGGTCGTCAAACATTCAGTACTTC.

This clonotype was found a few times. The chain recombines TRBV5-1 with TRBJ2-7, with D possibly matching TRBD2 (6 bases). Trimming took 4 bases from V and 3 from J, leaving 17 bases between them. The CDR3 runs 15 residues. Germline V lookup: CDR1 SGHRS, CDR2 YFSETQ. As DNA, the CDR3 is TGCGCCAGCAGCGTGATAGCGGAGCCCAACTACGAGCAGTACTTC. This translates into CASSVIAEPNYEQYF.

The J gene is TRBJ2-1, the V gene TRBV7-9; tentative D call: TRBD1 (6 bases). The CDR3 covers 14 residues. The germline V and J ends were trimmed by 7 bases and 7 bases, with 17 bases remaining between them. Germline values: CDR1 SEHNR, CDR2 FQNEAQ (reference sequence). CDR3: CASTQGLAINEQFF. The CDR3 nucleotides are TGTGCCAGCACACAGGGTCTAGCCATTAATGAGCAGTTCTTC.

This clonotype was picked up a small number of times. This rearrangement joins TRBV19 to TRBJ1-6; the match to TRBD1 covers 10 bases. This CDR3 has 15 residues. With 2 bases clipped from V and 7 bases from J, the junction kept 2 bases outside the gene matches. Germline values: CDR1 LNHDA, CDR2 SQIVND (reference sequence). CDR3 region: CASSITGQGNSPLHF. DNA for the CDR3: TGTGCCAGTAGTATAACGGGACAGGGGAATTCACCCCTCCACTTT. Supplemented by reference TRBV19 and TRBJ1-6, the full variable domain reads DGGITQSPKYLFRKEGQNVTLSCEQNLNHDAMYWYRQDPGQGLRLIYYSQIVNDFQKGDIAEGYSVSREKKESFPLTVTSAQKNPTAFYLCASSITGQGNSPLHFGNGTRLTVT.

CDR3: CASSSSTWTGGNTIYF. CDR3 DNA sequence: TGTGCCAGCAGCTCTTCCACTTGGACTGGTGGAAACACCATATATTTT. This sequence joins TRBV7-9 and TRBJ1-3; D is uncertain. Germline CDR1 and CDR2: SEHNR and FQNEAQ (reference sequence). CDR3 length: 16 amino acids. V was trimmed by 4 bases and J by 3 bases, leaving 16 bases between them.

For the CDR3, the DNA is TGTGCCAGCAGCCCGTCGACTAGCGGGGAGAACACCGGGGAGCTGTTTTTT. This translates into CASSPSTSGENTGELFF. The V call is TRBV7-9, the J call TRBJ2-2; 11 bases fit TRBD2. Germline V lookup: CDR1 SEHNR, CDR2 FQNEAQ (reference sequence). The junction had 6 bases not matched to a gene; V was cut back by 5 bases and J by 1 base. The CDR3 runs to 17 residues.

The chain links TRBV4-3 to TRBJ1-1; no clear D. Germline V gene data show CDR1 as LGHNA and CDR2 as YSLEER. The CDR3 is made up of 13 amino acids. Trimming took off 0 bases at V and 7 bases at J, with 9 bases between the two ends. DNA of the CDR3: TGCGCCAGCAGCCAAGATATGAGACATGAAGCTTTCTTT. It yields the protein CASSQDMRHEAFF.

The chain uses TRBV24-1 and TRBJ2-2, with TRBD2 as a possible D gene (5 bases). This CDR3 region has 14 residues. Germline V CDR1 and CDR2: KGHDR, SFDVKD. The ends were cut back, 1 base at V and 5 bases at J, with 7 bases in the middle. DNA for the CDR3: TGTGCCACCAGTGATTTCGGGGAGACCGGGGAGCTGTTTTTT. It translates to CATSDFGETGELFF.

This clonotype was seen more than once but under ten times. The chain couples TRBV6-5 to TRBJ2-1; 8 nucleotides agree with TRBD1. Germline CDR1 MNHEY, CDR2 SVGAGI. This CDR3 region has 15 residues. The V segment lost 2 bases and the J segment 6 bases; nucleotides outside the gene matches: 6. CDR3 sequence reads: CASSYTDRESNEQFF. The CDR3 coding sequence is TGTGCCAGCAGTTACACGGACAGGGAAAGCAATGAGCAGTTCTTC.

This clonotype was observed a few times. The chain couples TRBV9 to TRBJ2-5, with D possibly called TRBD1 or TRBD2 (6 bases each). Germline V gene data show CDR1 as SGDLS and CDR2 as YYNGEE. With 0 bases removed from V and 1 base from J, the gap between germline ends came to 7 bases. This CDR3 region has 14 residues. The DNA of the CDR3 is TGTGCCAGCAGCGTAGAGGGGGGCCAAGAGACCCAGTACTTC. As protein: CASSVEGGQETQYF.

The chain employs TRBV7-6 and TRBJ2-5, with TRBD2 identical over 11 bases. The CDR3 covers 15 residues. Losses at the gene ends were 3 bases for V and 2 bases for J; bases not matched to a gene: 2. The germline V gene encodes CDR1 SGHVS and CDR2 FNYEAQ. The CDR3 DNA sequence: TGTGCCAGCAGCTTTACTAGCGGGGGTCAAGAGACCCAGTACTTC. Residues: CASSFTSGGQETQYF.

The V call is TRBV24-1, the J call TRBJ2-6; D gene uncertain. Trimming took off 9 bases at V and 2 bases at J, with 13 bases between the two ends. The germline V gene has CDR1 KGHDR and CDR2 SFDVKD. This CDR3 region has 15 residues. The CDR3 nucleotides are TGTGCCACCGGGATTAGGGCGGCTGGGGCCAACGTCCTGACTTTC. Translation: CATGIRAAGANVLTF.

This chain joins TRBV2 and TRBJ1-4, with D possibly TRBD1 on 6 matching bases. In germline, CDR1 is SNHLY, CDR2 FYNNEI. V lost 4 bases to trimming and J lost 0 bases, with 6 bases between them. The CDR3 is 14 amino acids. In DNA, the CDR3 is TGTGCCAGCAGTGGGACAGCAACTAATGAAAAACTGTTTTTT. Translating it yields CASSGTATNEKLFF.

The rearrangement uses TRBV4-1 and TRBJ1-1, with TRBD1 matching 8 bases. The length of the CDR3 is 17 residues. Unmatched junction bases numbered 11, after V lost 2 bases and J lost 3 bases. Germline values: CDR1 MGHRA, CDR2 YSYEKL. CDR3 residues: CASSQQGQGLLDTEAFF. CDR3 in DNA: TGCGCCAGCAGCCAACAAGGACAGGGATTGTTAGACACTGAAGCTTTCTTT.

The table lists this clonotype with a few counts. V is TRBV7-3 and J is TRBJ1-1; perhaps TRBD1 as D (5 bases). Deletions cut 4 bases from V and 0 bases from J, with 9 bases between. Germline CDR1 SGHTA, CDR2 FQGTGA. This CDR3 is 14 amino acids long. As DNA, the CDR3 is TGTGCCAGCAGCTACGGGACTGTGAACACTGAAGCTTTCTTT. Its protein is CASSYGTVNTEAFF.